The source of this T cell receptor (beta chain) is a study of blood T cell repertoires in COVID-19. Turning to the study itself: Material from acute and convalescent COVID-19 was sourced from the United States, Italy and Spain. T cells, B-cell-depleted T cells, or PBMCs provided the cDNA or gDNA that served as material.

Original handling: Estimation of nucleated cell counts relied on the amplification of reference gene primers. Method: immunoSEQ multiplex PCR; TCRdb's copy keeps in-frame clones and lacks some. The V and J calls and the clone size are those of that table, but D and trimming were determined from the DNA. The data contain roughly 150,000 clones, 70% to 90% of them singletons. Patients from Seattle were sampled longitudinally, starting during active infection. In this sample, this clone turned up a few times. The length of the CDR3 is 15 residues. Germline V CDR1 and CDR2: SGHDT, YYEEEE. The J segment lost 0 bases and the V segment lost 4 bases, leaving 6 bases of the junction unmatched.

The chain couples TRBV5-6 to TRBJ1-1; 7 nucleotides match TRBD1. The TCR was taken from a woman in her 50s with COVID-19, enrolled during active disease. Sequenced sample: peripheral blood. This CDR3 reads CASSAYRGLNTEAFF. CDR3 nucleotides: TGTGCCAGCAGCGCCTACAGGGGACTGAACACTGAAGCTTTCTTT. Variable domain in full (rest from reference TRBV5-6 and TRBJ1-1): DAGVTQSPTHLIKTRGQQVTLRCSPKSGHDTVSWYQQALGQGPQFIFQYYEEEERQRGNFPDRFSGHQFPNYSSELNVNALLLGDSALYLCASSAYRGLNTEAFFGQGTRLTVV.